The 21 T cell receptor beta chains in this list originate from one sample, sequenced in a study of shared clonotypes between healthy human individuals. Libraries were prepared by immunoSEQ multiplex PCR; TCRdb keeps only in-frame clonotypes and omits some of them. This sample carries nearly 750,000 clones, approximately 72% of them seen once, and the ten largest clones take around 1.8%. Specimen: memory CD4+ T cells sorted from blood. Subset given: CD45RA-negative fraction. The receptors were gathered from a woman aged 25 to 39 in good health.

This clone has only a few counts. The chain employs TRBV5-1 and TRBJ2-1; TRBD2 aligns across 14 bases. In germline, CDR1 is SGHRS, CDR2 YFSETQ. This CDR3 has 17 amino acids. With 3 bases clipped from V and 9 bases from J, the junction kept 11 bases outside the gene matches. For the CDR3, the DNA is TGCGCCAGCAGCTCGAACCCGGGACTAGCGGGAGTTCGTGAGCAGTTCTTC. Translation: CASSSNPGLAGVREQFF. The full variable domain, rest sourced from reference TRBV5-1 and TRBJ2-1, is KAGVTQTPRYLIKTRGQQVTLSCSPISGHRSVSWYQQTPGQGLQFLFEYFSETQRNKGNFPGRFSGRQFSNSRSEMNVSTLELGDSALYLCASSSNPGLAGVREQFFGPGTRLTVL.

The chain couples TRBV7-3 to TRBJ2-2, with 12 bases aligning to TRBD2. CDR1 and CDR2 (germline): SGHTA, FQGTGA. Germline trimming cut 1 base from V and 6 bases from J; bases unmatched to any gene: 12. This CDR3 region has 19 residues. This chain's CDR3 is CASSLMGSSGRAIPGELFF. For the CDR3, the DNA is TGTGCCAGCAGCTTAATGGGTTCTAGCGGGAGGGCCATTCCCGGGGAGCTGTTTTTT.

The J gene is TRBJ2-6, the V gene TRBV30, with TRBD2 matching 10 bases. V shed 0 bases, J shed 4 bases, and the junction held 15 bases outside the gene matches. Germline V gives CDR1 GTSNPN, CDR2 SVGIG (reference sequence). CDR3 length: 20 amino acids. The chain's CDR3 is CAWSVSRRLAGVVGANVLTF. The DNA of the CDR3 is TGTGCCTGGAGTGTGAGCCGTAGGCTAGCGGGAGTAGTCGGGGCCAACGTCCTGACTTTC.

The rearrangement links TRBV5-6 to TRBJ2-1; maybe TRBD2 (5 bases). Germline V lookup: CDR1 SGHDT, CDR2 YYEEEE. Trimming removed 3 bases at V and 4 bases at J, with 23 bases between. The CDR3 runs to 18 residues. DNA of the CDR3: TGTGCCAGCAGCTCACGGCGGGTCGGAATTAAGGCGTACAATGAGCAGTTCTTC. This translates into CASSSRRVGIKAYNEQFF.

This clone has more than one count but fewer than ten. The chain couples TRBV28 to TRBJ2-7; D uncertain. Between the trimmed V and J ends, which lost 4 bases and 5 bases, there was a span of 9 bases. Germline V lookup: CDR1 MDHEN, CDR2 SYDVKM. This CDR3 region has 12 residues. Here the CDR3 reads CASSSLTDEQYF. CDR3 in DNA: TGTGCCAGCAGTTCCTTAACGGACGAGCAGTACTTC.

This chain joins TRBV19 and TRBJ2-7, with D tentatively TRBD1 (6 bases). CDR1 and CDR2 (germline): LNHDA, SQIVND (reference sequence). This CDR3 comprises 15 residues. Trimming removed 5 bases at V and 2 bases at J, with 16 bases between. As DNA, the CDR3 is TGTGCCAGTAGTCCAAAAAGGACAGTAACCTACGAGCAGTACTTC. It codes for CASSPKRTVTYEQYF.

This chain uses TRBV2 with TRBJ2-2; D not certain. Trimming took 2 bases from V and 4 from J, leaving 8 bases between them. Germline CDR1 reads SNHLY; CDR2 reads FYNNEI. The CDR3 consists of 14 residues. The CDR3 loop reads CASSEWQSTGELFF. In DNA, the CDR3 is TGTGCCAGCAGTGAATGGCAGTCCACCGGGGAGCTGTTTTTT.

This sequence joins TRBV10-3 and TRBJ1-3; 7 nucleotides match TRBD1. Trimming removed 6 bases from V and 0 bases from J; junction bases left unmatched: 8. The CDR3 runs to 16 residues. CDR1 ENHRY and CDR2 SYGVKD come from the germline V gene. CDR3 sequence reads: CAISQVQGSSGNTIYF. CDR3 nucleotide sequence: TGTGCCATCAGCCAAGTACAGGGGTCCTCTGGAAACACCATATATTTT.

CDR3 nucleotides: TGCGCCAGCAGGCGAGGGGGGGACAGCCCCTACAATGAGCAGTTCTTC. Translating gives CASRRGGDSPYNEQFF. The V gene is TRBV5-1, the J gene TRBJ2-1; D is tentatively TRBD1 or TRBD2 (7 bases each). The CDR3 covers 16 residues. CDR1 SGHRS and CDR2 YFSETQ come from the germline V gene. V gave up 5 bases and J gave up 2 bases, with 17 bases separating them.

V is TRBV5-1 and J is TRBJ2-5; D is undetermined. Germline V CDR1 and CDR2: SGHRS, YFSETQ. CDR3 length: 14 residues. Trimming left V 0 bases short and J 5 bases short, with 11 bases between. CDR3: CASSLGASGETQYF. The DNA of the CDR3 is TGCGCCAGCAGCTTGGGGGCGTCCGGCGAGACCCAGTACTTC.

The rearrangement uses TRBV5-4 and TRBJ1-1; D not resolved. V was clipped by 6 bases and J by 4 bases, with 13 bases between them. This CDR3 contains 13 residues. Germline V CDR1 and CDR2: SGHNT, YYREEE (reference sequence). The CDR3 bases are TGTGCCAGCAAATCGAGAGGAGGCACTGAAGCTTTCTTT. Its translation: CASKSRGGTEAFF.

V is TRBV2 and J is TRBJ2-7, with TRBD2 matching over 7 bases. CDR1 SNHLY and CDR2 FYNNEI come from the germline V gene. After removal of 7 bases from V and 7 bases from J, the junction contained 13 bases not matched to a gene. The CDR3 loop spans 14 amino acids. The CDR3 region is CASNRLAGAPEQYF. In nucleotides, the CDR3 is TGTGCCAGCAACCGATTGGCGGGAGCCCCAGAGCAGTACTTC.

The CDR3 nucleotides read TGTGCCAGCAGCTTAGGAACAGGACAGGGGGCCTTCGGGAAGACCCAGTACTTC. It yields the protein CASSLGTGQGAFGKTQYF. This chain uses TRBV7-9 with TRBJ2-5; TRBD1 agrees at 11 bases. The CDR3 has 18 amino acids. V dropped 1 base and J dropped 6; count of bases not matched to a gene: 13. Germline V gives CDR1 SEHNR, CDR2 FQNEAQ (reference sequence).

This clone was observed once. The chain employs TRBV2 and TRBJ1-2; 7 bases map to TRBD1. Germline CDR1 is SNHLY and CDR2 is FYNNEI. The CDR3 length is 17 residues. Trimming cost V 4 bases and J 2 bases; bases outside gene matches: 13. CDR3 loop: CASSGSLTGSGNYGYTF. The CDR3 DNA reads as TGTGCCAGCAGTGGGAGTTTGACAGGGAGTGGCAACTATGGCTACACCTTC.

This clone was seen once. Other nucleotide sequences from this sample produce the same CDR3. The chain carries TRBV5-6 and TRBJ1-4; the D gene is possibly TRBD1 (6 bases). Germline V gene data show CDR1 as SGHDT and CDR2 as YYEEEE. This CDR3 has 16 residues. V was trimmed by 0 bases and J by 3 bases, leaving 12 bases between them. The CDR3 region is CASSLGRGRSNEKLFF. The CDR3 nucleotides are TGTGCCAGCAGCTTGGGCAGGGGACGGTCTAATGAAAAACTGTTTTTT. The full variable domain, with the rest looked up from reference TRBV5-6 and TRBJ1-4, is DAGVTQSPTHLIKTRGQQVTLRCSPKSGHDTVSWYQQALGQGPQFIFQYYEEEERQRGNFPDRFSGHQFPNYSSELNVNALLLGDSALYLCASSLGRGRSNEKLFFGSGTQLSVL.

This clone was seen only a few times. This rearrangement joins TRBV19 to TRBJ1-4; D possibly corresponds to TRBD1 (6 bases). The CDR3 totals 15 residues. Trimming removed 10 bases at V and 3 bases at J, with 18 bases between. Germline-derived CDR1 and CDR2 are LNHDA and SQIVND (reference sequence). The CDR3 coding sequence is TGTGCCACCAGAAAATCAGGGGAGGCTAATGAAAAACTGTTTTTT. It yields the protein CATRKSGEANEKLFF.

The genes are TRBV28 and TRBJ2-3; 11 nucleotides agree with TRBD2. There are 18 residues in the CDR3. Looked up from germline, CDR1 is MDHEN and CDR2 is SYDVKM. J was trimmed by 0 bases and V by 4 bases; bases with no gene match: 9. The CDR3 region has the DNA TGTGCCAGCAGTTCACTAGCGGGAGTTTTAAAAAGCACAGATACGCAGTATTTT. This encodes CASSSLAGVLKSTDTQYF. Full variable domain (rest looked up from reference TRBV28 and TRBJ2-3): DVKVTQSSRYLVKRTGEKVFLECVQDMDHENMFWYRQDPGLGLRLIYFSYDVKMKEKGDIPEGYSVSREKKERFSLILESASTNQTSMYLCASSSLAGVLKSTDTQYFGPGTRLTVL.

This chain joins TRBV11-2 and TRBJ2-1, with D tentatively TRBD2 (6 bases). CDR1 is SGHAT, CDR2 FQNNGV, per germline. The germline V and J ends were trimmed by 3 bases and 0 bases, with 12 bases remaining between them. The CDR3 length is 16 residues. The chain's CDR3 is CASSFRRESSYNEQFF. The CDR3 DNA is TGTGCCAGCAGCTTTAGGAGGGAGAGCTCCTACAATGAGCAGTTCTTC. The variable domain in full, with the rest retrieved from reference TRBV11-2 and TRBJ2-1, is EAGVAQSPRYKIIEKRQSVAFWCNPISGHATLYWYQQILGQGPKLLIQFQNNGVVDDSQLPKDRFSAERLKGVDSTLKIQPAKLEDSAVYLCASSFRRESSYNEQFFGPGTRLTVL.

This clone was seen many times. This chain links TRBV19 with TRBJ2-2, with 13 positions matching TRBD2. Unmatched junction bases numbered 9, after V lost 7 bases and J lost 4 bases. Germline-derived CDR1 and CDR2 are LNHDA and SQIVND (reference sequence). The CDR3 consists of 17 residues. The CDR3 DNA follows: TGTGCCAGTAAGGAACTAGCGGGAGGGCCCGTCACCGGGGAGCTGTTTTTT. It is translated as CASKELAGGPVTGELFF.

The rearrangement links TRBV2 to TRBJ2-7; 13 nucleotides agree with TRBD2. CDR1 and CDR2 (germline): SNHLY, FYNNEI. The V segment lost 6 bases and the J segment 4 bases; nucleotides outside the gene matches: 9. The CDR3 is 16 residues long. The DNA for the CDR3 is TGTGCCAGCAGGGCCGGGACTAGCGGGAATTGGTACGAGCAGTACTTC. Translation: CASRAGTSGNWYEQYF.

This clone was recorded at least ten times. Additional DNA sequences in this sample encode the identical CDR3. The chain couples TRBV27 to TRBJ1-1; D is uncertain. The CDR3 covers 13 residues. V was trimmed by 5 bases and J by 4 bases, leaving 11 bases between them. Germline V lookup: CDR1 MNHEY, CDR2 SMNVEV (reference sequence). The CDR3 loop is CASSPRPGTEAFF. CDR3 nucleotide sequence: TGTGCCAGCAGTCCTAGGCCGGGCACTGAAGCTTTCTTT.